Sequencing of this TCR beta chain was carried out in a study of cytotoxic CD8 clonotypes in ibrutinib-treated CLL. V shed 6 bases and J 3 bases; nucleotides not matched to a gene: 9. This CDR3 is 15 amino acids long. The germline V gene encodes CDR1 MNHEY and CDR2 SMNVEV (reference sequence). TCRdb's copy holds only in-frame clones and misses some; the assay was immunoSEQ multiplex PCR. The data contain under 300,000 clones, 60% to 75% of them singletons. This TCR was sampled from a human donor with chronic lymphocytic leukemia. V and J are TRBV27 and TRBJ2-3, with 7 bases that match TRBD2. This sample comprised PBMCs, obtained after 24 months of ibrutinib treatment. This CDR3 reads CASRGRGRWTDTQYF. DNA of the CDR3: TGTGCCAGCAGGGGGCGCGGGAGATGGACAGATACGCAGTATTTT.